The clone carrying this T cell receptor (beta chain) was counted many times. Its matching antigen is unknown. To make TCR beta libraries, researchers used iRepertoire HTBI primers and Arm-PCR of CDR3 regions. TCRdb re-derived calls from the multiplex PCR reads in MiXCR, one entry per CDR3 protein. Here the sample spans roughly 500,000 distinct CDR3 sequences, around 12% being singletons. Time point given: newly diagnosed GD, antithyroid drugs for less than 3 months. PBMC RNA was the source of the TCR library. These data originate in a study of regulatory T cells in long-lasting Graves disease. About the research overall: Graves' patients, newly diagnosed, had taken antithyroid drugs under 3 months. Broader study findings: Those with persistent disease had in common more public clonotypes (about 3,000) than new patients (approximately 970). Persistent disease preferred TRBV28, TRBJ1-2 and TRBJ2-5.

Per the germline V gene, CDR1 is ENHRY and CDR2 is SYGVKD. This CDR3 has 13 amino acids. J was trimmed by 2 bases and V by 5 bases; bases with no gene match: 2. This same sample was also taken into another study, of T cells in Graves' hyperthyroidism and ophthalmopathy. That source reports: Using 13 V-J features, a model discriminated ophthalmopathy from stable hyperthyroidism.

V and J are TRBV10-3 and TRBJ1-2; 7 bases map to TRBD1. The sequence came from a woman aged 30 to 39 with Graves disease. The sample here was peripheral blood mononuclear cells (PBMCs), taken at new diagnosis, from a patient treated with antithyroid drugs. The CDR3 spells CAISPTGNYGYTF. In DNA, the CDR3 is TGTGCCATCAGTCCGACAGGGAACTATGGCTACACCTTC.